This T cell receptor (beta chain) emerged from a study of blood T cell repertoires in COVID-19. Overall study: Nucleic acid was either cDNA or gDNA, and it came from T cells, B-cell-depleted T cells, or PBMCs.

Only in-frame clones appear in the TCRdb table, and some are missing; sequencing was by immunoSEQ multiplex PCR. This table holds roughly 410,000 clones, around 87% found once. CDR1 GTSNPN and CDR2 SVGIG come from the germline V gene (reference sequence). V gave up 7 bases and J gave up 8 bases, with 17 bases separating them. The CDR3 runs 12 residues. This receptor was obtained from a woman aged 55-70 years with COVID-19, enrolled during active disease. The sequencing sample was made of peripheral blood. This chain links TRBV30 with TRBJ1-1, with D possibly TRBD1 on 6 matching bases. As DNA, the CDR3 is TGTGCCTTTGAACTCCGGGACATGGAAGCTTTCTTT. As protein: CAFELRDMEAFF.